The clone carrying this T cell receptor delta chain has a handful of counts. A single base separates this from a much larger clone, so it may be a read error. The sample carries other DNA sequences with the same CDR3. TCRdb reanalyzed the reads using CATT. In the table there are 4,000 to 5,000 delta-chain clones, approximately 15% of which are singletons. The record originates from a study of gamma-delta chains in newborns, infants, children. On the study more broadly: Microbial exposure reportedly drives polyclonal innate γδ T cell expansion after birth.

CDR3 length: 17 amino acids. Germline V gene data show CDR1 as GEAIGNYY and CDR2 as EKD. This chain uses TRDV2 with TRDJ1, with 8 bases identical to TRDD3. This receptor was taken from a child who was a newborn, infant or young child, either healthy, febrile or measles-vaccinated (not recorded which). The specimen was blood. The CDR3 sequence: CACDALLGAGYTDKLIF. CDR3 DNA: TGTGCCTGTGACGCACTACTGGGGGCCGGGTACACCGATAAACTCATCTTC.